The 19 T cell receptor beta chains in this list originate from one sample, sequenced in a study of T cell responses to AZD1222 COVID-19 vaccine. Sequencing used immunoSEQ multiplex PCR; TCRdb keeps in-frame clones, though not all of them. Found here are roughly 150,000 clones, about 88% of them singletons; the top ten hold approximately 2.8%. Sample: peripheral blood, taken 28 days after the second AZD1222 dose. The receptors were gathered from an adult who received the AZD1222 COVID-19 vaccine.

The rearrangement joins TRBV4-1 to TRBJ1-4; 7 nucleotides agree with TRBD1. Germline V gives CDR1 MGHRA, CDR2 YSYEKL. The CDR3 is made up of 16 amino acids. Trimming at V came to 1 base and at J to 4 bases, leaving 6 bases not matched to a gene. CDR3 bases: TGCGCCAGCAGCCAAGGGGCTGGGGACAGTAATGAAAAACTGTTTTTT. This sequence encodes CASSQGAGDSNEKLFF.

The CDR3 reads CSAARGSPLHF. The CDR3 nucleotides read TGCAGTGCTGCCAGGGGTTCACCCCTCCACTTT. V usage is TRBV20-1 and J usage is TRBJ1-6; D perhaps matches TRBD1 (6 bases). The germline V gene encodes CDR1 DFQATT and CDR2 SNEGSKA (reference sequence). CDR3 length: 11 residues. Trimming stripped 5 bases from V and 9 bases from J, with 8 bases between.

This clone was counted only a few times. CDR3 in DNA: TGTGCCAGCAGTCCGGGCAGGAGCATCGAAGCTTTCTTT. It translates to CASSPGRSIEAFF. This chain joins TRBV6-6 and TRBJ1-1; no definite D call. The CDR3 is 13 amino acids. Germline CDR1 is MNHNY and CDR2 is SVGAGI (reference sequence). V was trimmed by 5 bases and J by 8 bases, leaving 15 bases between them.

The rearrangement joins TRBV29-1 to TRBJ2-7; D is uncertain. The V end was cut by 0 bases, the J end by 7 bases, with 13 bases between. This CDR3 has 13 amino acids. Looked up from germline, CDR1 is SQVTM and CDR2 is ANQGSEA. CDR3 in amino acids: CSVEDMVHAEQYF. The CDR3, as DNA: TGCAGCGTTGAAGATATGGTGCACGCGGAGCAGTACTTC.

The rearrangement joins TRBV28 to TRBJ1-6; D is uncertain. CDR3 size: 12 residues. V was clipped by 5 bases and J by 7 bases, with 6 bases between them. Germline CDR1 MDHEN, CDR2 SYDVKM. The CDR3 bases are TGTGCCAGCAGTCTACTGAATTCACCCCTCCACTTT. Its translation is CASSLLNSPLHF. The variable domain in full, with the rest retrieved from reference TRBV28 and TRBJ1-6, is DVKVTQSSRYLVKRTGEKVFLECVQDMDHENMFWYRQDPGLGLRLIYFSYDVKMKEKGDIPEGYSVSREKKERFSLILESASTNQTSMYLCASSLLNSPLHFGNGTRLTVT.

The chain links TRBV5-1 to TRBJ1-3; possible D gene TRBD1, 6 bases. The germline gives CDR1 SGHRS, CDR2 YFSETQ. The CDR3 sequence is 16 residues long. The ends were cut back, 2 bases at V and 0 bases at J, with 12 bases in the middle. The CDR3 DNA is TGCGCCAGCAGCTTAGGACAGAAGAGCTCTGGAAACACCATATATTTT. This translates into CASSLGQKSSGNTIYF.

The chain carries TRBV11-3 and TRBJ1-1; no clear D. The germline V and J ends were trimmed by 0 bases and 4 bases, with 9 bases remaining between them. The germline CDR1 and CDR2 sequences are SGHNT and YENEEA. The CDR3 extends over 14 amino acids. CDR3 loop: CASSLDSRSTEAFF. The CDR3 coding sequence is TGTGCCAGCAGCTTAGATAGCAGATCCACTGAAGCTTTCTTT.

The rearrangement joins TRBV5-1 to TRBJ2-7; weak D call: TRBD2 (5 bases). V gave up 2 bases and J gave up 1 base, with 16 bases separating them. Germline V gene data show CDR1 as SGHRS and CDR2 as YFSETQ. The CDR3 runs to 16 residues. The DNA of the CDR3 is TGCGCCAGCAGCTTAGGAGGTAGTTGGACGTCCTACGAGCAGTACTTC. It yields the protein CASSLGGSWTSYEQYF.

The chain uses TRBV7-9 and TRBJ1-1; 8 bases line up with TRBD1. There are 17 residues in the CDR3. Germline V gives CDR1 SEHNR, CDR2 FQNEAQ (reference sequence). J was trimmed by 5 bases and V by 3 bases; bases with no gene match: 14. The CDR3 here is CASSFRLTGGTRTEAFF. DNA for the CDR3: TGTGCCAGCAGCTTTAGACTTACAGGGGGAACAAGAACTGAAGCTTTCTTT.

The chain joins TRBV19 to TRBJ2-1; 10 positions agree with TRBD2. From germline, CDR1 is LNHDA and CDR2 SQIVND (reference sequence). CDR3 length: 15 amino acids. Trimming removed 1 base from V and 12 bases from J; junction bases left unmatched: 9. CDR3 loop: CASSIGLAGVPWQFF. The CDR3 coding sequence is TGTGCCAGTAGTATAGGGCTAGCGGGAGTTCCATGGCAGTTCTTC.

The V call is TRBV6-5, the J call TRBJ2-7; D unclear. The length of the CDR3 is 10 residues. Trimming cost V 10 bases and J 4 bases, with 8 bases left between them. Germline CDR1 reads MNHEY; CDR2 reads SVGAGI. The CDR3 coding sequence is TGTGCCACCTCTGATTACGAGCAGTACTTC. Translation: CATSDYEQYF.

DNA of the CDR3: TGTGCCAGCAGCCAAGCCACACTAGCGGGGGCAAGCACAGATACGCAGTATTTT. As protein: CASSQATLAGASTDTQYF. The chain combines TRBV4-2 with TRBJ2-3, with 11 positions matching TRBD2. This CDR3 comprises 18 residues. V was pared by 1 base and J by 0 bases, with 6 bases of the junction left unmatched. Germline CDR1 LGHNA, CDR2 YNFKEQ.

The chain is built from TRBV6-4 and TRBJ1-6; D unclear. CDR3 length equals 15 residues. V was cut by 0 bases and J by 8 bases, with 11 bases left in between. Germline V gives CDR1 MRHNA, CDR2 SNTAGT. CDR3 sequence reads: CASSDSWVADSPLHF. The CDR3 nucleotides are TGTGCCAGCAGTGACTCTTGGGTTGCGGATTCACCCCTCCACTTT.

The genes are TRBV27 and TRBJ2-3; D is perhaps TRBD1 or TRBD2 (5 bases each). The germline V gene encodes CDR1 MNHEY and CDR2 SMNVEV (reference sequence). Trimming stripped 0 bases from V and 1 base from J, with 17 bases between. The CDR3 covers 18 residues. The CDR3 sequence is CASSLSGQGQGGTDTQYF. For the CDR3, the DNA is TGTGCCAGCAGTTTATCGGGTCAGGGTCAGGGAGGCACAGATACGCAGTATTTT.

This sequence joins TRBV5-4 and TRBJ2-3, with D maybe TRBD2 (6 bases). V was shortened by 10 bases and J by 2 bases, with 17 bases between the two germline ends. Germline-derived CDR1 and CDR2 are SGHNT and YYREEE (reference sequence). The CDR3 is 14 residues long. The CDR3 protein is CAFRSGLTTDTQYF. The CDR3 DNA follows: TGTGCCTTTCGGTCGGGACTTACCACAGATACGCAGTATTTT. Drawing the rest from reference TRBV5-4 and TRBJ2-3, the complete variable domain is ETGVTQSPTHLIKTRGQQVTLRCSSQSGHNTVSWYQQALGQGPQFIFQYYREEENGRGNFPPRFSGLQFPNYSSELNVNALELDDSALYLCAFRSGLTTDTQYFGPGTRLTVL.

The chain carries TRBV11-3 and TRBJ2-7, with a tentative D call TRBD2 (6 bases). The CDR3 loop spans 13 amino acids. The germline CDR1 and CDR2 sequences are SGHNT and YENEEA. The V and J ends lost 5 bases and 3 bases respectively, with 11 bases between them. CDR3 residues: CASSQTRDYEQYF. CDR3 coding DNA: TGTGCCAGCAGCCAAACGCGGGACTACGAGCAGTACTTC.

The chain combines TRBV7-3 with TRBJ1-2, with TRBD1 matching 8 bases. The CDR3 totals 14 residues. The V gene's germline CDR1 is SGHTA and CDR2 FQGTGA. J lost 6 bases, V lost 5 bases, and 8 bases had no gene match. The CDR3 reads CASSASPGQDGYTF. CDR3 nucleotides: TGTGCCAGCAGCGCCAGCCCGGGACAGGATGGCTACACCTTC.

The rearrangement joins TRBV19 to TRBJ1-6; D is unclear. The CDR3 contains 16 residues. Germline loops: CDR1 LNHDA, CDR2 SQIVND (reference sequence). Trimming pared 3 bases from V and 7 bases from J, leaving 16 bases between. The CDR3 is CASSIGSSVGNSPLHF. CDR3 DNA sequence: TGTGCCAGTAGTATCGGGAGTTCGGTGGGAAATTCACCCCTCCACTTT.

The chain combines TRBV18 with TRBJ2-4; TRBD1 matches at 7 bases. CDR3 length equals 15 residues. CDR1 is KGHSH and CDR2 is LQKENI in the germline V gene. V was pared by 3 bases and J by 4 bases, with 6 bases of the junction left unmatched. The CDR3 DNA reads as TGTGCCAGCTCACCTTACAGGGGCGCAAAAAACATTCAGTACTTC. Translated: CASSPYRGAKNIQYF.